This TCR beta chain appears in the sequencing data of a study of PD-L1 blockade in urothelial cancer. TCRdb's copy holds only in-frame clones and misses some; the assay was immunoSEQ multiplex PCR. The data contain just over 50,000 clones, around 77% of them seen just once; the ten biggest clones take up less than 4.5%. Germline V gene data show CDR1 as MNHNY and CDR2 as SVGAGI (reference sequence). V shed 5 bases and J 2 bases; nucleotides not matched to a gene: 6. The length of the CDR3 is 15 residues. This TCR derives from a man between 70 and 80 years old with urothelial cancer. The sample here was PBMCs, taken around atezolizumab (anti-PD-L1) treatment. The chain carries TRBV6-6 and TRBJ1-5, with 7 nucleotides matching TRBD1. CDR3 nucleotides: TGTGCCAGCAGTGGGCCTGGACAGGGCAATCAGCCCCAGCATTTT. This gives the protein CASSGPGQGNQPQHF.